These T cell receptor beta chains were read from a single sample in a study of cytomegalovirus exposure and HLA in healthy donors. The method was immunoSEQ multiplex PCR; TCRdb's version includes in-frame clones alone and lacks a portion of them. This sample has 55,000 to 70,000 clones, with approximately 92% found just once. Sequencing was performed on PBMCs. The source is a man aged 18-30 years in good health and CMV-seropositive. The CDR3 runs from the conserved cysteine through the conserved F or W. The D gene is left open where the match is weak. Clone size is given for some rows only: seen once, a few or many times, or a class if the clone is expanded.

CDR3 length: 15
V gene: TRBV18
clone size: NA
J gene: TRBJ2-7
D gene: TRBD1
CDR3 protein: CASSPPGTGGYEQYF
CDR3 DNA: TGTGCCAGCTCACCACCCGGGACAGGGGGCTACGAGCAGTACTTC

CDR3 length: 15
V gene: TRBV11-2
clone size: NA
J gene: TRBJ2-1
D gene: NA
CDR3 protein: CASSLRDSPNNEQFF
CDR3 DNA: TGTGCCAGCAGCTTACGAGACTCACCGAACAATGAGCAGTTCTTC

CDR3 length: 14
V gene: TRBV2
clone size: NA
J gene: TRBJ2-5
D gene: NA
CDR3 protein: CASQGGMKLETQYF
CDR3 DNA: TGTGCCAGTCAGGGGGGAATGAAGCTAGAGACCCAGTACTTC

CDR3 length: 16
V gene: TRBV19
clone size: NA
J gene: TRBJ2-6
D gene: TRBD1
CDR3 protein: CASSIERGPGANVLTF
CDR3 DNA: TGTGCCAGTAGTATAGAAAGGGGGCCCGGGGCCAACGTCCTGACTTTC

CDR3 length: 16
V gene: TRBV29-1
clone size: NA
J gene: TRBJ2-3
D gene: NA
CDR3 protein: CSVEDSGTPLPHTQYF
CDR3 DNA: TGCAGCGTTGAAGATTCGGGAACCCCCCTCCCCCATACGCAGTATTTT

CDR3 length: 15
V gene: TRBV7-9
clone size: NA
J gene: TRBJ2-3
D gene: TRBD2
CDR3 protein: CASSRGAGSTDTQYF
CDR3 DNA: TGTGCCAGCAGCCGGGGAGCGGGGAGCACAGATACGCAGTATTTT

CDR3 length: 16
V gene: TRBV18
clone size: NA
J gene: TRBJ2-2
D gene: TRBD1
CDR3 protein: CASSPPGQGLTGELFF
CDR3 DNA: TGTGCCAGCTCACCCCCCGGACAGGGACTCACCGGGGAGCTGTTTTTT

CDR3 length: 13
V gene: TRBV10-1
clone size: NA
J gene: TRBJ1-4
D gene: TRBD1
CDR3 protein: CASSRQGTEKLFF
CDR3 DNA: TGCGCCAGCAGCAGACAGGGAACTGAAAAACTGTTTTTT

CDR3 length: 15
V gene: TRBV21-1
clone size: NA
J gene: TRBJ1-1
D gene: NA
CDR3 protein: CASAGTDRKNTEAFF
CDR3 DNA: TGTGCCAGCGCAGGTACGGACAGAAAGAACACTGAAGCTTTCTTT

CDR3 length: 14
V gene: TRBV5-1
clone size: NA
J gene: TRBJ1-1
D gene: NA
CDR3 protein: CASSLGGGPAEAFF
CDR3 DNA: TGCGCCAGCAGCTTGGGGGGGGGCCCCGCTGAAGCTTTCTTT

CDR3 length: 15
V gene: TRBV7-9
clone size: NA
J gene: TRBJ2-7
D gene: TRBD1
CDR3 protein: CAILTPGQGTIEQYF
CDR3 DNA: TGTGCCATCCTCACGCCGGGACAGGGTACTATCGAGCAGTACTTC

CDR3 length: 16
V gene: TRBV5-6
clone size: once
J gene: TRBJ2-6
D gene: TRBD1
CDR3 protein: CASSLTGGAGANVLTF
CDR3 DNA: TGTGCCAGCAGCTTGACAGGGGGTGCTGGGGCCAACGTCCTGACTTTC

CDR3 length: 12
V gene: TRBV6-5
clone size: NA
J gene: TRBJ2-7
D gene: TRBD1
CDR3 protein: CATRQGAYEQYF
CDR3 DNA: TGTGCCACCAGACAGGGGGCCTACGAGCAGTACTTC

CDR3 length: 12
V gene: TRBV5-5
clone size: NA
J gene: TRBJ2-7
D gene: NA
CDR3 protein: CASSQQGFEQYF
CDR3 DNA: TGTGCCAGCAGCCAACAGGGCTTCGAGCAGTACTTC

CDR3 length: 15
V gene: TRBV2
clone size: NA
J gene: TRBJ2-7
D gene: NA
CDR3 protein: CASSSLERSSYEQYF
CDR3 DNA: TGTGCCAGCAGCTCATTGGAGAGGTCCTCCTACGAGCAGTACTTC

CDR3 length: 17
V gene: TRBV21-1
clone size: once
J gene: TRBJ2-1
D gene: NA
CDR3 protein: CASSRFKRESSYNEQFF
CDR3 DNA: TGTGCCAGCAGCCGTTTCAAGCGGGAGAGCTCCTACAATGAGCAGTTCTTC

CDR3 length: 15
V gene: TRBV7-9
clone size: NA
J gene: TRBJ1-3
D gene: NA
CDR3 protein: CASSFVGHSGNTIYF
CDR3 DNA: TGTGCCAGCAGCTTTGTAGGACACTCTGGAAACACCATATATTTT

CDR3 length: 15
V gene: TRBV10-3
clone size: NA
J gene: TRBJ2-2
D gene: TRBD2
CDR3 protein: CAITGLAGTAGELFF
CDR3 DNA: TGTGCCATCACGGGACTAGCGGGGACGGCCGGGGAGCTGTTTTTT

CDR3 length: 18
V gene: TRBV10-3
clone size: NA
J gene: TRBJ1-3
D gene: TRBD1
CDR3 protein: CAISEKRTGESPGNTIYF
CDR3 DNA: TGTGCCATCAGTGAGAAGAGGACAGGGGAGAGCCCTGGAAACACCATATATTTT

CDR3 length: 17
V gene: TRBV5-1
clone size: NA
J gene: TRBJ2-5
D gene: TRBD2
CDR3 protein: CASSRLAVVGSGETQYF
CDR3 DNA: TGCGCCAGCAGCCGACTAGCGGTAGTGGGGTCCGGGGAGACCCAGTACTTC

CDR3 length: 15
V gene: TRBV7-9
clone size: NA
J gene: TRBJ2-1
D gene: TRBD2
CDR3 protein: CASSLLAGKYNEQFF
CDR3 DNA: TGTGCCAGCAGCTTGTTAGCGGGGAAGTACAATGAGCAGTTCTTC

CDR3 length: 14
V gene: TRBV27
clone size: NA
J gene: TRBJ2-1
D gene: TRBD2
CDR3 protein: CATREAGIYNEQFF
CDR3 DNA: TGTGCCACCCGGGAAGCGGGAATCTACAATGAGCAGTTCTTC

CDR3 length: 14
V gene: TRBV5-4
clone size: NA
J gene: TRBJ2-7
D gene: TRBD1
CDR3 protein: CASSVGTGGEEQYF
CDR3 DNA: TGTGCCAGCAGCGTCGGGACAGGGGGGGAAGAGCAGTACTTC

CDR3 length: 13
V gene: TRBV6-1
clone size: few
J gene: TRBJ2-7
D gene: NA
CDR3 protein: CASSEEDIYEQYF
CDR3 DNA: TGTGCCAGCAGTGAAGAGGACATATACGAGCAGTACTTC

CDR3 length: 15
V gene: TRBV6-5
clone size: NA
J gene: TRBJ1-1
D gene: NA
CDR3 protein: CASSPLQGRNTEAFF
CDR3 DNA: TGTGCCAGCAGTCCCTTACAGGGAAGGAACACTGAAGCTTTCTTT

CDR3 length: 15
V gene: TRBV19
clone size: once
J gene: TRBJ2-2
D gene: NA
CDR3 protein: CASSRAGIVDGELFF
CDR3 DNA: TGTGCCAGTAGTAGGGCAGGGATTGTGGACGGGGAGCTGTTTTTT

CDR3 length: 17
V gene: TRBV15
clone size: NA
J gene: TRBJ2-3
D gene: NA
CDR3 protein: CATSRARGSPSTDTQYF
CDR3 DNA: TGTGCCACCAGCAGGGCCCGAGGGTCCCCTAGCACAGATACGCAGTATTTT

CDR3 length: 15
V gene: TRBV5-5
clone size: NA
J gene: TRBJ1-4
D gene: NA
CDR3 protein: CASSFLGPQAEKLFF
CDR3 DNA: TGTGCCAGCAGCTTCTTGGGGCCCCAGGCGGAAAAACTGTTTTTT

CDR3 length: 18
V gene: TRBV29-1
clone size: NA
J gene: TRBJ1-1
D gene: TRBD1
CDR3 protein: CSGHRGQGARGLNTEAFF
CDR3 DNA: TGCAGCGGGCACAGGGGACAGGGGGCGAGGGGACTCAACACTGAAGCTTTCTTT